These 16 T cell receptor beta chains were all obtained from the same sample, sequenced in a study of T cells in Graves' hyperthyroidism and ophthalmopathy. RNA transcripts were the template for amplifying TCR beta CDR3 regions. The study used the HTBI primer set for a first-round RT-PCR of the TCR CDR3. Each CDR3 protein gets one entry after TCRdb re-called the multiplex PCR reads with MiXCR. The table lists a few hundred thousand distinct CDR3 sequences, more than 12% of them singletons, with 15% to 20% in the top ten. Material for sequencing was blood. These receptors came from a woman aged 30 to 39 with Graves' ophthalmopathy.

This clonotype has a count of ten or more. This chain connects TRBV19 to TRBJ2-7, with 8 nucleotides matching TRBD1. The CDR3 contains 14 residues. Trimming cost V 3 bases and J 5 bases; bases outside gene matches: 6. Germline CDR1 and CDR2: LNHDA and SQIVND (reference sequence). CDR3 in DNA: TGTGCCAGTAGTATGAGGCAGGGGGCCCACGAGCAGTACTTC. Translation gives CASSMRQGAHEQYF.

As regards this clonotype: A read error may produce the germline difference seen at one junction end. The J gene is TRBJ1-5, the V gene TRBV6-1; 7 nucleotides agree with TRBD1. This CDR3 is 13 amino acids long. The germline CDR1 and CDR2 sequences are MNHNS and SASEGT. CDR3 sequence reads: CASTKTGNQLQHF. The CDR3 nucleotides are TGTGCCAGCACAAAGACAGGGAATCAGCTCCAGCATTTT.

As regards this clonotype: A clone one base away is much larger, so this may be a read error. The chain is built from TRBV25-1 and TRBJ2-5; 11 bases agree with TRBD1. CDR3 size: 15 residues. Per germline, CDR1 MGHDK and CDR2 SYGVNS. For the CDR3, the DNA is TGTGCCAGCAGTGAAATGGACAGGGGGCAAGGGACCCAGTACTTC. Translated, it gives CASSEMDRGQGTQYF.

The chain combines TRBV6-5 with TRBJ2-7; 7 nucleotides line up with TRBD2. Germline V gene sequence: CDR1 MNHEY, CDR2 SVGAGI. The CDR3 has 15 residues. Trimming took 4 bases from V and 2 from J; bases not matched to a gene: 8. The DNA for the CDR3 is TGTGCCAGCAGTTGGGGTAGCGGGTCCGCCTACGAGCAGTACTTC. Protein: CASSWGSGSAYEQYF.

The chain links TRBV9 to TRBJ2-7, with 10 bases aligning to TRBD1. The length of the CDR3 is 14 residues. Trimming cost V 5 bases and J 3 bases; bases outside gene matches: 5. Per the germline V gene, CDR1 is SGDLS and CDR2 is YYNGEE. The CDR3 spells CASSTGTGVYEQYF. CDR3 nucleotide sequence: TGTGCCAGCAGTACCGGGACAGGGGTCTACGAGCAGTACTTC. The full variable domain, its missing parts supplied by reference TRBV9 and TRBJ2-7, is DSGVTQTPKHLITATGQRVTLRCSPRSGDLSVYWYQQSLDQGLQFLIQYYNGEERAKGNILERFSAQQFPDLHSELNLSSLELGDSALYFCASSTGTGVYEQYFGPGTRLTVT.

The table lists this clonotype with many counts. This chain joins TRBV30 and TRBJ1-2, with a possible D match to TRBD1 (5 bases). The germline CDR1 and CDR2 sequences are GTSNPN and SVGIG (reference sequence). V was shortened by 3 bases and J by 10 bases, with 18 bases between the two germline ends. The CDR3 extends over 13 amino acids. The CDR3 spells CAWRDNFQGSYTF. In DNA form, the CDR3 reads TGTGCCTGGAGGGATAACTTCCAGGGATCCTACACCTTC.

This clonotype was recorded a few times. The V call is TRBV15, the J call TRBJ2-2; 8 nucleotides match TRBD1. Per the germline V gene, CDR1 is LNHNV and CDR2 is YYDKDF (reference sequence). CDR3 length: 16 amino acids. The trim removed 4 bases at V and 5 bases at J, leaving 9 bases unmatched. The CDR3 loop reads CATSTRQGKWTGELFF. The CDR3 DNA sequence: TGTGCCACCAGCACCAGACAGGGGAAGTGGACCGGGGAGCTGTTTTTT.

This clonotype appeared many times. The gene calls are TRBV2 and TRBJ1-3, with TRBD1 identical over 11 bases. This CDR3 region has 18 residues. The germline V gene has CDR1 SNHLY and CDR2 FYNNEI. The V segment lost 5 bases and the J segment 2 bases; nucleotides outside the gene matches: 11. CDR3 in amino acids: CASSLRTGGVIAGNTIYF. CDR3 sequence (DNA): TGTGCCAGCAGTCTCAGGACAGGGGGCGTAATTGCTGGAAACACCATATATTTT. The entire variable domain, with the rest obtained from reference TRBV2 and TRBJ1-3, is as follows: EPEVTQTPSHQVTQMGQEVILRCVPISNHLYFYWYRQILGQKVEFLVSFYNNEISEKSEIFDDQFSVERPDGSNFTLKIRSTKLEDSAMYFCASSLRTGGVIAGNTIYFGEGSWLTVV.

This clonotype was found many times. The CDR3 region has the DNA TGCAGTGCTAGGCGGGAGACCCAGTACTTC. Its translation: CSARRETQYF. The genes are TRBV20-1 and TRBJ2-5; D ambiguous. CDR3 length equals 10 residues. V was shortened by 3 bases and J by 5 bases, with 4 bases between the two germline ends. Germline V gene sequence: CDR1 DFQATT, CDR2 SNEGSKA (reference sequence).

In regard to this clonotype: A read error is possible here, since a much larger clone lies one base away. V gene TRBV2 combines with J gene TRBJ2-2; tentative D call: TRBD1 (6 bases). Germline assignment: CDR1 SNHLY and CDR2 FYNNEI. This CDR3 has 16 amino acids. Between the trimmed V and J ends, which lost 5 bases and 7 bases, there was a span of 20 bases. CDR3 region: CASSSSGQQFIGELFF. The DNA for the CDR3 is TGTGCCAGCAGTTCCTCTGGACAGCAATTCATCGGGGAGCTGTTTTTT.

The chain has TRBV24-1 and TRBJ2-2, with TRBD2 matching 15 bases. The V gene end was trimmed by 2 bases and the J gene end by 0 bases; junction bases not matched to a gene: 6. This CDR3 has 20 amino acids. From germline, CDR1 is KGHDR and CDR2 SFDVKD. The CDR3 region is CATSDSAGTSGGSNTGELFF. CDR3 coding DNA: TGTGCCACCAGTGATTCAGCCGGGACTAGCGGGGGGTCGAACACCGGGGAGCTGTTTTTT.

This clonotype was observed at least ten times. The V and J genes are TRBV20-1 and TRBJ2-3; D not certain. The V gene's germline CDR1 is DFQATT and CDR2 SNEGSKA (reference sequence). Trimming stripped 6 bases from V and 1 base from J, with 17 bases between. The CDR3 totals 15 residues. The CDR3: CSAEPNGLGTDTQYF. CDR3 nucleotides: TGCAGTGCGGAGCCCAACGGATTGGGCACAGATACGCAGTATTTT.

This clonotype was recorded at least ten times. The rearrangement uses TRBV6-2 or TRBV6-3 and TRBJ2-1; TRBD2 matches at 14 bases. The CDR3 consists of 15 residues. CDR1 is MNHEY, CDR2 SVGEGT, per germline. J was trimmed by 4 bases and V by 5 bases; bases with no gene match: 1. The chain's CDR3 is CASSGTSGGYNEQFF. The DNA for the CDR3 is TGTGCCAGCAGTGGGACTAGCGGGGGTTACAATGAGCAGTTCTTC.

This clonotype was found many times. The V and J genes are TRBV7-6 and TRBJ2-7, with TRBD1 matching 8 bases. The V gene's germline CDR1 is SGHVS and CDR2 FNYEAQ. Trimming removed 5 bases from V and 7 bases from J; junction bases left unmatched: 16. The CDR3 has 16 residues. The CDR3 loop is CASSKTGGTGFGEQYF. CDR3 nucleotides: TGTGCCAGCAGCAAAACCGGTGGGACAGGCTTTGGTGAGCAGTACTTC.

The table lists this clonotype with many counts. CDR3 nucleotide sequence: TGTGCCAGCAGCTTACAGGTAACCTACGAGCAGTACTTC. This encodes CASSLQVTYEQYF. The chain employs TRBV11-2 and TRBJ2-7, with D uncertain. V lost 2 bases to trimming and J lost 2 bases, with 7 bases between them. This CDR3 contains 13 residues. Germline assignment: CDR1 SGHAT and CDR2 FQNNGV.

This clonotype was seen ten or more times. The V call is TRBV5-1, the J call TRBJ1-2; the match to TRBD1 covers 7 bases. Losses at the gene ends were 2 bases for V and 7 bases for J; bases not matched to a gene: 14. This CDR3 spans 16 amino acids. CDR1 and CDR2 from the germline V gene are SGHRS and YFSETQ. The CDR3 region has the DNA TGCGCCAGCAGCTTTAACCGACCGACAGGGACGGGTGGCTACACCTTC. Its protein is CASSFNRPTGTGGYTF.